The clone carrying this T cell receptor beta chain was counted between two and nine times. Antigen unknown. This CDR3 is 14 amino acids long. The germline V gene encodes CDR1 SGHAT and CDR2 FQNNGV. The V gene lost 5 bases and the J gene lost 0 bases, with 10 bases spanning the gap. Primers used in a second PCR of roughly 7 to 12 cycles were a sample-barcoded 5' primer and a J-beta primer mix. A single record per CDR3 protein comes from TCRdb applying MiXCR to the 5' RACE reads. The sample includes more than 650,000 distinct CDR3 sequences, roughly 24% seen only once; the top ten take approximately 2.9%. The source of the sample is a study of blood T cells in healthy people across ages. Study results and caveats: The percentage of naive T cells correlated strongly with TCR beta diversity.

Caucasian individuals from Russia who were healthy and aged 6 to 90 acted as donors. The same data also contributed to another study, on T cells of mothers and their children. As reported in that work: Sample barcodes and 2-4 random nucleotides were added by the M1S primer of the second PCR. For unrelated pairs as for related ones, thymic selection shapes TCR recombination output similarly.

The chain links TRBV11-2 to TRBJ1-1, with D unresolved. The clonotype comes from a boy between 10 and 17 years old in good health. The sample taken for sequencing was blood. The CDR3 sequence: CASSASPVNTEAFF. The CDR3 nucleotides read TGTGCCAGCAGCGCAAGCCCTGTGAACACTGAAGCTTTCTTT.